The rows below give T cell receptor beta chains drawn from one sample of a study of T cells in Graves' hyperthyroidism and ophthalmopathy. TCRdb itself ran the multiplex PCR reads through MiXCR, one entry per CDR3 protein. Among about 570,000 distinct CDR3 sequences listed, around 45% were seen once. The sample consisted of peripheral blood or thyroid tissue (not recorded which). The receptors stem from an adult woman with Graves' disease, either hyperthyroidism or ophthalmopathy (not recorded which). Each CDR3 is given without its conserved first and last residue.

j_call: TRBJ1-2; v_call: TRBV20-1; cdr3_aa: SAIQGELTYGYT
j_call: TRBJ1-5; v_call: TRBV4-3; cdr3_aa: ASSQEVRQPQH
j_call: TRBJ1-5; v_call: TRBV20-1; cdr3_aa: SARDPGDVQPQH
j_call: TRBJ1-2; v_call: TRBV11-2; cdr3_aa: ASSTPRTGSYGYT
j_call: TRBJ2-5; v_call: TRBV7-8; cdr3_aa: ASSPVAGRVETQY
j_call: TRBJ1-2; v_call: TRBV29-1; cdr3_aa: SVVGRSGNT
j_call: TRBJ1-1; v_call: TRBV2; cdr3_aa: ASNGHLNTEAF
j_call: TRBJ1-2; v_call: TRBV20-1; cdr3_aa: SARRLIIGTGGAGNGYT
j_call: TRBJ2-7; v_call: TRBV20-1; cdr3_aa: SARDRRLPAYEQY
j_call: TRBJ1-6; v_call: TRBV15; cdr3_aa: ATSRDGTRGSPLH
j_call: TRBJ1-3; v_call: TRBV2; cdr3_aa: ASGRTGMLDTIY
j_call: TRBJ1-1; v_call: TRBV20-1; cdr3_aa: SARERRGGGTEAF
j_call: TRBJ2-2; v_call: TRBV7-9; cdr3_aa: ASSSISGELF
j_call: TRBJ1-2; v_call: TRBV15; cdr3_aa: ATSSSGFGYGYT
j_call: TRBJ2-1; v_call: TRBV29-1; cdr3_aa: SVRVQIEQF
j_call: TRBJ2-5; v_call: TRBV7-9; cdr3_aa: ASSFSGHQETQY
j_call: TRBJ1-1; v_call: TRBV10-1; cdr3_aa: ASRKRTEAF
j_call: TRBJ2-7; v_call: TRBV20-1; cdr3_aa: SAGLDVYEQY
j_call: TRBJ2-5; v_call: TRBV9; cdr3_aa: ASTTHQGFGETQY
j_call: TRBJ1-4; v_call: TRBV12-3/TRBV12-4; cdr3_aa: ASGQPRSNEKLF
j_call: TRBJ1-2; v_call: TRBV9; cdr3_aa: ASSQVGGFGYT
j_call: TRBJ2-5; v_call: TRBV20-1; cdr3_aa: SADRGFRETQY
j_call: TRBJ2-5; v_call: TRBV4-1; cdr3_aa: TSSQDRTARQETQY
j_call: TRBJ2-6; v_call: TRBV4-2; cdr3_aa: ASSQEDPGPGANVLT
j_call: TRBJ1-4; v_call: TRBV27; cdr3_aa: ASSLGAGIEKLF
j_call: TRBJ1-2; v_call: TRBV6-6; cdr3_aa: ASSYRVDYGYT
j_call: TRBJ1-2; v_call: TRBV3-1; cdr3_aa: ASSQGTGILGYGYT
j_call: TRBJ1-4; v_call: TRBV11-2; cdr3_aa: ASTGIDEKLF
j_call: TRBJ2-7; v_call: TRBV7-9; cdr3_aa: ASSFTGEQY
j_call: TRBJ2-1; v_call: TRBV2; cdr3_aa: ASSVGTAYNEQF
j_call: TRBJ1-2; v_call: TRBV9; cdr3_aa: ASGNDYT
j_call: TRBJ2-1; v_call: TRBV6-4; cdr3_aa: ASSDSTGGMQF
j_call: TRBJ1-1; v_call: TRBV20-1; cdr3_aa: SASSVGAGTEAF
j_call: TRBJ2-6; v_call: TRBV19; cdr3_aa: ASTRLAGAGANVLT
j_call: TRBJ1-5; v_call: TRBV2; cdr3_aa: ASSQETVRGNQPQH
j_call: TRBJ2-1; v_call: TRBV7-9; cdr3_aa: ASRPGRLVTEQF